Listed here are 27 T cell receptor beta chains from one sample, sequenced in a study of beta chain features in type 1 diabetes. Study results and limitations: Among all four CD4+ subsets, Type 1 diabetes patients had TCRB CDR3s that were moderately but significantly shorter.

Investigators reverse transcribed all isolated RNA, so they sequenced expressed TCRB transcripts. Some clones are missing from TCRdb's copy, which holds only in-frame ones; the method was immunoSEQ multiplex PCR. The sample has more than 250,000 clones; roughly 21% are singletons. For these receptors, no antigen is known. Input material: naive CD4+ T cells from blood. These receptor sequences come from a woman aged 40 to 50 with type 1 diabetes.

The rearrangement uses TRBV28 and TRBJ1-1; D is ambiguous. Deletions cut 1 base from V and 6 bases from J, with 6 bases between. The CDR3 sequence is 12 residues long. CDR1 is MDHEN, CDR2 SYDVKM, per germline. CDR3 sequence reads: CASSLSRAEAFF. Here the CDR3 DNA reads TGTGCCAGCAGTTTATCTCGGGCTGAAGCTTTCTTT.

This clone came up a few times. The CDR3 is CASSFVSSGDTQYF. As DNA, the CDR3 is TGTGCCAGCAGCTTCGTCTCTAGCGGAGATACGCAGTATTTT. The V call is TRBV7-6, the J call TRBJ2-3; 7 nucleotides align to TRBD2. Germline CDR1 is SGHVS and CDR2 is FNYEAQ. This CDR3 contains 14 residues. Germline trimming cut 3 bases from V and 5 bases from J; bases unmatched to any gene: 5.

The V call is TRBV20-1, the J call TRBJ1-1, with a weak D call TRBD1 (6 bases). Deletions cut 5 bases from V and 8 bases from J, with 12 bases between. The CDR3 loop spans 11 amino acids. Germline CDR1 is DFQATT and CDR2 is SNEGSKA (reference sequence). This chain's CDR3 is CSAAGTKEAFF. The CDR3 DNA is TGCAGTGCTGCCGGGACAAAAGAAGCTTTCTTT.

The chain is built from TRBV30 and TRBJ2-3; 8 bases agree with TRBD2. The CDR3 has 14 residues. CDR1 and CDR2 (germline): GTSNPN, SVGIG (reference sequence). Trimming took 2 bases from V and 5 from J; bases not matched to a gene: 6. The CDR3 nucleotides are TGTGCCTGGAGTTCGGGAGGGGCAGGAGATACGCAGTATTTT. It is translated as CAWSSGGAGDTQYF.

The chain joins TRBV7-8 to TRBJ2-7; TRBD1 matches at 10 bases. CDR1 SGHVS and CDR2 FQNEAQ come from the germline V gene. This CDR3 spans 14 amino acids. With 6 bases clipped from V and 5 bases from J, the junction kept 7 bases outside the gene matches. Here the CDR3 reads CASRQETGGNEQYF. CDR3 nucleotide sequence: TGTGCCAGCAGACAGGAGACAGGGGGCAACGAGCAGTACTTC.

The V and J genes are TRBV6-5 and TRBJ2-1; possible D gene TRBD1, 6 bases. Trimming shortened V by 2 bases and J by 4 bases, and 12 bases separated the two germline ends. The CDR3 loop spans 15 amino acids. Germline V gene data show CDR1 as MNHEY and CDR2 as SVGAGI. The CDR3 bases are TGTGCCAGCAGTTACCTGGACAGCCAGTACAATGAGCAGTTCTTC. Translation gives CASSYLDSQYNEQFF.

This chain uses TRBV5-6 with TRBJ1-1; tentatively, D is TRBD1 (5 bases). Germline V gives CDR1 SGHDT, CDR2 YYEEEE. Trimming took off 5 bases at V and 1 base at J, with 9 bases between the two ends. The CDR3 contains 13 residues. The CDR3 sequence is CASSTQGNTEAFF. Written as DNA, the CDR3 is TGTGCCAGCAGTACCCAGGGGAACACTGAAGCTTTCTTT. The entire variable domain, with the rest obtained from reference TRBV5-6 and TRBJ1-1, is as follows: DAGVTQSPTHLIKTRGQQVTLRCSPKSGHDTVSWYQQALGQGPQFIFQYYEEEERQRGNFPDRFSGHQFPNYSSELNVNALLLGDSALYLCASSTQGNTEAFFGQGTRLTVV.

This sequence joins TRBV7-2 and TRBJ2-1; 8 nucleotides agree with TRBD1. The CDR3 contains 15 residues. J lost 3 bases, V lost 6 bases, and 7 bases had no gene match. Germline V gene data show CDR1 as SGHTA and CDR2 as FQGNSA. CDR3 sequence: CASSSDRGGYNEQFF. CDR3 sequence (DNA): TGTGCCAGCAGTTCTGACAGGGGAGGCTACAATGAGCAGTTCTTC. Full variable domain (missing parts from reference TRBV7-2 and TRBJ2-1): GAGVSQSPSNKVTEKGKDVELRCDPISGHTALYWYRQSLGQGLEFLIYFQGNSAPDKSGLPSDRFSAERTGGSVSTLTIQRTQQEDSAVYLCASSSDRGGYNEQFFGPGTRLTVL.

The rearrangement links TRBV7-9 to TRBJ2-7, with D possibly matching TRBD1 (5 bases). Germline loops: CDR1 SEHNR, CDR2 FQNEAQ (reference sequence). The V gene lost 1 base and the J gene lost 3 bases, with 13 bases spanning the gap. The CDR3 runs 15 residues. DNA for the CDR3: TGTGCCAGCAGCTTAGGGCCAGGGAACAGCTACGAGCAGTACTTC. Its protein product is CASSLGPGNSYEQYF.

This rearrangement joins TRBV4-1 to TRBJ1-5; the match to TRBD1 covers 9 bases. Germline V gene sequence: CDR1 MGHRA, CDR2 YSYEKL. The trim removed 2 bases at V and 7 bases at J, leaving 6 bases unmatched. The CDR3 is made up of 15 amino acids. CDR3 residues: CASSQSGDRDQPQHF. The DNA of the CDR3 is TGCGCCAGCAGCCAATCGGGGGACAGGGACCAGCCCCAGCATTTT.

The J gene is TRBJ1-5, the V gene TRBV7-9, with a weak D call TRBD1 (6 bases). This CDR3 has 14 amino acids. Germline V CDR1 and CDR2: SEHNR, FQNEAQ (reference sequence). V lost 2 bases and J lost 3, with 8 bases in between. CDR3 loop: CASSLSGANQPQHF. As DNA, the CDR3 is TGTGCCAGCAGCTTATCAGGGGCCAATCAGCCCCAGCATTTT.

This clone was seen only a few times. V is TRBV27 and J is TRBJ2-7, with a possible D match to TRBD1 (5 bases). In germline, CDR1 is MNHEY, CDR2 SMNVEV (reference sequence). CDR3 length: 14 residues. V gave up 6 bases and J gave up 1 base, with 13 bases separating them. CDR3 in DNA: TGTGCCAGCAGCTTAAACAGGCTTTCCTACGAGCAGTACTTC. Protein: CASSLNRLSYEQYF.

V gene TRBV7-9 combines with J gene TRBJ2-7; 9 positions match TRBD1. V was pared by 5 bases and J by 1 base, with 9 bases of the junction left unmatched. Looked up from germline, CDR1 is SEHNR and CDR2 is FQNEAQ (reference sequence). The length of the CDR3 is 16 residues. This CDR3 is CASSPKRQGGSYEQYF. In DNA form, the CDR3 reads TGTGCCAGCAGCCCAAAGAGACAGGGGGGTTCCTACGAGCAGTACTTC.

This clone appeared a few times. This chain links TRBV6-5 with TRBJ2-1; 13 bases are a match to TRBD2. CDR1 MNHEY and CDR2 SVGAGI come from the germline V gene. The V gene end was trimmed by 1 base and the J gene end by 7 bases; junction bases not matched to a gene: 1. CDR3 size: 15 residues. CDR3 protein: CASSYWGLAGNEQFF. DNA for the CDR3: TGTGCCAGCAGTTACTGGGGACTAGCGGGGAATGAGCAGTTCTTC.

This chain links TRBV29-1 with TRBJ2-2, with TRBD1 matching 11 bases. The CDR3 runs 15 residues. Losses at the gene ends were 5 bases for V and 4 bases for J; bases not matched to a gene: 6. CDR1 and CDR2 from the germline V gene are SQVTM and ANQGSEA. In nucleotides, the CDR3 is TGCAGCGTTTCCCACGGGACAGGGGGCACCGGGGAGCTGTTTTTT. It codes for CSVSHGTGGTGELFF.

This clone has a handful of counts. V is TRBV4-3 and J is TRBJ2-3, with TRBD1 as a possible D gene (6 bases). CDR1 and CDR2 (germline): LGHNA, YSLEER. The CDR3 spans 16 residues. V was clipped by 3 bases and J by 0 bases, with 13 bases between them. CDR3 coding DNA: TGCGCCAGCAGCCAGGGGGACACCTCTAGCACAGATACGCAGTATTTT. Amino acid sequence: CASSQGDTSSTDTQYF.

A few counts support this clone. In DNA, the CDR3 is TGTGCCATCAGTGCCCCGACAGGGTCAGATACGCAGTATTTT. Protein: CAISAPTGSDTQYF. The chain carries TRBV10-3 and TRBJ2-3; 7 bases agree with TRBD1. V dropped 4 bases and J dropped 4; count of bases not matched to a gene: 5. The CDR3 extends over 14 amino acids. Germline V gives CDR1 ENHRY, CDR2 SYGVKD.

The rearrangement uses TRBV4-3 and TRBJ1-1; D might be TRBD1 (5 bases). Germline lookup yields CDR1 LGHNA and CDR2 YSLEER. The germline V and J ends were trimmed by 3 bases and 10 bases, with 9 bases remaining between them. CDR3 size: 11 residues. The CDR3 loop reads CASSHGGVAFF. The CDR3 bases are TGCGCCAGCAGCCATGGGGGGGTAGCTTTCTTT.

V usage is TRBV5-1 and J usage is TRBJ1-1; unclear D gene. The V gene's germline CDR1 is SGHRS and CDR2 YFSETQ. Trimming took 6 bases from V and 5 from J, leaving 14 bases between them. CDR3 length: 13 amino acids. DNA for the CDR3: TGCGCCAGCACAGTGAACCCGGGGACTGAAGCTTTCTTT. The encoded protein is CASTVNPGTEAFF.

This clone has only a few counts. The chain is built from TRBV25-1 and TRBJ1-4, with D unresolved. The germline CDR1 and CDR2 sequences are MGHDK and SYGVNS. Trimming stripped 3 bases from V and 8 bases from J, with 13 bases between. CDR3 length equals 14 residues. In nucleotides, the CDR3 is TGTGCCAGCAGTGATGGCCAACAAAGAGAAAAACTGTTTTTT. This sequence encodes CASSDGQQREKLFF.

This clone was observed a few times. V usage is TRBV10-3 and J usage is TRBJ2-7, with 8 bases aligning to TRBD2. CDR3 length: 14 residues. CDR1 is ENHRY and CDR2 is SYGVKD in the germline V gene. Unmatched junction bases numbered 4, after V lost 5 bases and J lost 1 base. For the CDR3, the DNA is TGTGCCATCAGTTCGGGGGGGGGATCCTACGAGCAGTACTTC. Protein sequence: CAISSGGGSYEQYF.

This clone has a handful of counts. The chain combines TRBV9 with TRBJ2-7, with a possible D match to TRBD1 (5 bases). Between the trimmed V and J ends, which lost 0 bases and 3 bases, there was a span of 10 bases. This CDR3 region has 14 residues. Germline V gene data show CDR1 as SGDLS and CDR2 as YYNGEE. The CDR3 DNA follows: TGTGCCAGCAGCGTAGAGGCAGGGAACTACGAGCAGTACTTC. This sequence encodes CASSVEAGNYEQYF.

This clone was observed a handful of times. The chain has TRBV5-1 and TRBJ2-7; TRBD2 is a possible D gene (5 bases). The CDR3 covers 12 residues. CDR1 is SGHRS, CDR2 YFSETQ, per germline. Trimming stripped 2 bases from V and 6 bases from J, with 9 bases between. CDR3 sequence reads: CASSFPGFEQYF. CDR3 DNA: TGCGCCAGCAGCTTCCCGGGGTTCGAGCAGTACTTC.

In this sample, this clone turned up a few times. The genes are TRBV2 and TRBJ1-5, with a weak D call TRBD1 (5 bases). Germline values: CDR1 SNHLY, CDR2 FYNNEI. V shed 7 bases and J shed 2 bases, with 15 bases lying between them. The CDR3 has 15 amino acids. CDR3 bases: TGTGCCAGCAATGGGGCAGGGAGGGGCAATCAGCCCCAGCATTTT. As protein: CASNGAGRGNQPQHF.

This clone appeared a few times. The chain joins TRBV28 to TRBJ1-6; no definite D call. CDR1 and CDR2 from the germline V gene are MDHEN and SYDVKM. The CDR3 length is 13 residues. Trimming shortened V by 7 bases and J by 9 bases, and 13 bases separated the two germline ends. The CDR3 protein is CASTPGAGSPLHF. The CDR3 DNA reads as TGTGCCAGCACCCCGGGAGCGGGTTCACCCCTCCACTTT.

V and J are TRBV9 and TRBJ2-6, with 10 bases fitting TRBD1. Per the germline V gene, CDR1 is SGDLS and CDR2 is YYNGEE. This CDR3 region has 17 residues. V lost 4 bases and J lost 3; bases outside the gene matches: 7. The CDR3 nucleotides are TGTGCCAGCAGCATAACCGGGACAGGGGTTGGGGCCAACGTCCTGACTTTC. Its protein product is CASSITGTGVGANVLTF.

This clone was seen a handful of times. This chain links TRBV5-4 with TRBJ2-3; D might be TRBD2 (7 bases). The V end lost 6 bases, the J end lost 3 bases, and 23 bases lay between the germline ends. This CDR3 has 17 amino acids. Germline V CDR1 and CDR2: SGHNT, YYREEE (reference sequence). CDR3 nucleotide sequence: TGTGCCAGCAAAAAAAGATTTGGGGGGGCGAGGACAGATACGCAGTATTTT. Residues: CASKKRFGGARTDTQYF.